The 29 T cell receptor beta chains reported below all come from one sample, sequenced in a study of OX40 agonist ivuxolimab in advanced cancers. Data came from immunoSEQ multiplex PCR; TCRdb stores just in-frame clones and leaves some out. In the table there are about 79,000 clones, around 91% of which are singletons. This specimen was CD4+ or CD8+ T cells sorted from blood, taken in a trial of the OX40 agonist ivuxolimab. The source of these receptors is an adult with an advanced solid tumor such as melanoma, head and neck, liver or kidney cancer.

The chain couples TRBV7-2 to TRBJ2-3; 12 bases match TRBD1. The CDR3 length is 17 residues. Looked up from germline, CDR1 is SGHTA and CDR2 is FQGNSA. Trimming took 5 bases from V and 5 from J; bases not matched to a gene: 11. The CDR3 nucleotides are TGTGCCAGCAGCCAATCCGGGACAGGGGGCATTCAAGATACGCAGTATTTT. It encodes CASSQSGTGGIQDTQYF. Supplemented by reference TRBV7-2 and TRBJ2-3, the full variable domain reads GAGVSQSPSNKVTEKGKDVELRCDPISGHTALYWYRQSLGQGLEFLIYFQGNSAPDKSGLPSDRFSAERTGGSVSTLTIQRTQQEDSAVYLCASSQSGTGGIQDTQYFGPGTRLTVL.

The V and J genes are TRBV19 and TRBJ1-4; D unclear. Germline CDR1 is LNHDA and CDR2 is SQIVND (reference sequence). Trimming removed 4 bases from V and 0 bases from J, with 6 bases in between. The CDR3 totals 14 residues. CDR3: CASSTIPTNEKLFF. DNA of the CDR3: TGTGCCAGTAGTACAATACCAACTAATGAAAAACTGTTTTTT.

V gene TRBV25-1 combines with J gene TRBJ1-2; the match to TRBD1 covers 8 bases. Germline-derived CDR1 and CDR2 are MGHDK and SYGVNS. Unmatched junction bases numbered 3, after V lost 2 bases and J lost 4 bases. The CDR3 length is 14 residues. The CDR3 loop is CASSERQGAYGYTF. The CDR3 region has the DNA TGTGCCAGCAGTGAAAGGCAGGGGGCCTATGGCTACACCTTC.

This chain links TRBV5-6 with TRBJ1-1; D perhaps matches TRBD1 (6 bases). The germline gives CDR1 SGHDT, CDR2 YYEEEE. V was clipped by 0 bases and J by 7 bases, with 13 bases between them. The CDR3 length is 14 residues. The CDR3 sequence is CASSLGSRGDEAFF. For the CDR3, the DNA is TGTGCCAGCAGCTTGGGGAGCAGGGGAGATGAAGCTTTCTTT.

This rearrangement joins TRBV7-3 to TRBJ2-2, with D possibly being TRBD2 (6 bases). The V gene lost 5 bases and the J gene lost 7 bases, with 8 bases spanning the gap. Germline CDR1 reads SGHTA; CDR2 reads FQGTGA. This CDR3 has 12 amino acids. CDR3 loop: CASSAGRGELFF. The CDR3 nucleotides are TGTGCCAGCAGCGCGGGGCGCGGGGAGCTGTTTTTT.

V usage is TRBV27 and J usage is TRBJ1-1, with D perhaps TRBD1 (5 bases). Germline V gene data show CDR1 as MNHEY and CDR2 as SMNVEV (reference sequence). V was clipped by 4 bases and J by 0 bases, with 12 bases between them. The CDR3 length is 15 residues. The DNA of the CDR3 is TGTGCCAGCAGTTCCTGGGCAGGGATGAACACTGAAGCTTTCTTT. Amino acids: CASSSWAGMNTEAFF.

Regarding this clone: At one end the junction does not follow the germline gene, possibly because of a read error. The chain recombines TRBV19 with TRBJ1-2; 8 bases are a match to TRBD1. CDR1 and CDR2 from the germline V gene are LNHDA and SQIVND (reference sequence). There are 19 residues in the CDR3. CDR3 protein: CASSLDWTGLSFRLYGYTF. The CDR3 DNA is TGTGCCAGTAGTCTAGACTGGACAGGGTTGTCTTTTCGGCTCTATGGCTACACCTTC.

The chain links TRBV12-5 to TRBJ1-5, with D perhaps TRBD1 (6 bases). This CDR3 is built from 20 residues. Looked up from germline, CDR1 is LGHNT and CDR2 is FRNRAP. With 0 bases removed from V and 0 bases from J, the gap between germline ends came to 21 bases. The CDR3: CASGLVIGRGSIYSNQPQHF. The DNA for the CDR3 is TGTGCTAGTGGTTTGGTAATCGGCAGGGGCAGTATCTATAGCAATCAGCCCCAGCATTTT.

The rearrangement links TRBV27 to TRBJ2-3; either TRBD1 or TRBD2 may supply D (5 bases each). The CDR3 loop spans 12 amino acids. The V end was cut by 6 bases, the J end by 8 bases, with 12 bases between. The V gene's germline CDR1 is MNHEY and CDR2 SMNVEV (reference sequence). CDR3 nucleotide sequence: TGTGCCAGCAGAACTTTTGGGGGTACGCAGTATTTT. Translation: CASRTFGGTQYF.

This chain connects TRBV7-9 to TRBJ1-1; TRBD1 agrees at 8 bases. Germline CDR1 and CDR2: SEHNR and FQNEAQ (reference sequence). V lost 11 bases and J lost 3; bases outside the gene matches: 2. The CDR3 has 11 residues. CDR3 nucleotide sequence: TGTGCCGGGGGACAGGACACTGAAGCTTTCTTT. This translates into CAGGQDTEAFF. Full variable domain (rest looked up from reference TRBV7-9 and TRBJ1-1): DTGVSQNPRHKITKRGQNVTFRCDPISEHNRLYWYRQTLGQGPEFLTYFQNEAQLEKSRLLSDRFSAERPKGSFSTLEIQRTEQGDSAMYLCAGGQDTEAFFGQGTRLTVV.

This sequence joins TRBV4-1 and TRBJ2-1, with 8 bases identical to TRBD2. Germline values: CDR1 MGHRA, CDR2 YSYEKL. V gave up 0 bases and J gave up 8 bases; unmatched junction bases: 12. This CDR3 spans 17 amino acids. CDR3 coding DNA: TGCGCCAGCAGCCAAGACGGGGCGGGACTAGTGTTATATGAGCAGTTCTTC. Translation: CASSQDGAGLVLYEQFF.

V gene TRBV5-1 combines with J gene TRBJ2-2; TRBD1 agrees at 8 bases. The J segment lost 1 base and the V segment lost 4 bases, leaving 6 bases of the junction unmatched. CDR3 length equals 16 residues. Germline CDR1 and CDR2: SGHRS and YFSETQ. CDR3 DNA sequence: TGCGCCAGCAGCCTATCCGGGACAGGGAACACCGGGGAGCTGTTTTTT. Its protein is CASSLSGTGNTGELFF. The whole variable domain, remainder taken from reference TRBV5-1 and TRBJ2-2, is KAGVTQTPRYLIKTRGQQVTLSCSPISGHRSVSWYQQTPGQGLQFLFEYFSETQRNKGNFPGRFSGRQFSNSRSEMNVSTLELGDSALYLCASSLSGTGNTGELFFGEGSRLTVL.

The V gene is TRBV6-6, the J gene TRBJ1-1; D gene ambiguous. This CDR3 contains 14 residues. V lost 5 bases, J lost 3 bases, and 13 bases lay in between. CDR1 is MNHNY and CDR2 is SVGAGI in the germline V gene (reference sequence). For the CDR3, the DNA is TGTGCCAGCAGTCTTCGCTTAGAGTACACTGAAGCTTTCTTT. Its protein is CASSLRLEYTEAFF.

This clone was observed once. The genes are TRBV5-1 and TRBJ1-1; 7 bases are shared with TRBD1. Germline CDR1 and CDR2: SGHRS and YFSETQ. This CDR3 has 15 amino acids. The V and J ends lost 4 bases and 3 bases, in that order; junction bases with no gene match: 9. This CDR3 reads CASSIRQGGDTEAFF. The CDR3, as DNA: TGCGCCAGCAGCATACGACAGGGCGGCGACACTGAAGCTTTCTTT. The whole variable domain, remainder taken from reference TRBV5-1 and TRBJ1-1, is KAGVTQTPRYLIKTRGQQVTLSCSPISGHRSVSWYQQTPGQGLQFLFEYFSETQRNKGNFPGRFSGRQFSNSRSEMNVSTLELGDSALYLCASSIRQGGDTEAFFGQGTRLTVV.

This clone was seen more than once but under ten times. The genes are TRBV11-2 and TRBJ2-3; no reliable D call. The CDR3 totals 12 residues. CDR1 and CDR2 (germline): SGHAT, FQNNGV. V shed 1 base and J shed 4 bases, with 3 bases lying between them. The CDR3 loop is CASSLGADTQYF. The DNA of the CDR3 is TGTGCCAGCAGCTTAGGTGCAGATACGCAGTATTTT. The whole variable domain, filled in from reference TRBV11-2 and TRBJ2-3, reads EAGVAQSPRYKIIEKRQSVAFWCNPISGHATLYWYQQILGQGPKLLIQFQNNGVVDDSQLPKDRFSAERLKGVDSTLKIQPAKLEDSAVYLCASSLGADTQYFGPGTRLTVL.

The chain combines TRBV5-1 with TRBJ1-3; D call uncertain. This CDR3 contains 16 residues. V shed 5 bases and J shed 0 bases, with 15 bases lying between them. Germline-derived CDR1 and CDR2 are SGHRS and YFSETQ. CDR3 residues: CASSTGVGSSGNTIYF. Here the CDR3 DNA reads TGCGCCAGCAGTACCGGGGTCGGTAGCTCTGGAAACACCATATATTTT. The full variable domain, in which reference TRBV5-1 and TRBJ1-3 provide the parts outside the CDR3, is KAGVTQTPRYLIKTRGQQVTLSCSPISGHRSVSWYQQTPGQGLQFLFEYFSETQRNKGNFPGRFSGRQFSNSRSEMNVSTLELGDSALYLCASSTGVGSSGNTIYFGEGSWLTVV.

The chain links TRBV23-1 to TRBJ2-7; D gene uncertain. TRBV23-1 counts as an open reading frame of uncertain function. The CDR3 extends over 15 amino acids. V was shortened by 4 bases and J by 6 bases, with 19 bases between the two germline ends. The CDR3 loop reads CASSPRVFLISEQYV. The CDR3 DNA is TGCGCCAGCAGTCCCCGGGTATTTCTAATCTCCGAGCAGTACGTC.

The chain uses TRBV5-6 and TRBJ1-1, with 7 bases lining up with TRBD1. J lost 5 bases, V lost 4 bases, and 17 bases had no gene match. Germline CDR1 is SGHDT and CDR2 is YYEEEE. CDR3 length: 17 residues. CDR3 sequence reads: CASSEQDREVGATEAFF. DNA of the CDR3: TGTGCCAGCAGCGAGCAAGACAGGGAGGTAGGGGCGACTGAAGCTTTCTTT.

A few counts support this clone. V and J are TRBV6-1 and TRBJ2-7; D ambiguous. The CDR3 length is 15 residues. From germline, CDR1 is MNHNS and CDR2 SASEGT. V lost 1 base to trimming and J lost 1 base, with 11 bases between them. CDR3 residues: CASSEGTAPSYEQYV. CDR3 nucleotides: TGTGCCAGCAGTGAAGGCACAGCTCCGTCCTACGAGCAGTACGTC.

J is TRBJ2-5 and V is TRBV6-5, with 12 bases aligning to TRBD2. The V and J ends lost 4 bases and 5 bases, in that order; junction bases with no gene match: 2. CDR3 length: 14 amino acids. The germline gives CDR1 MNHEY, CDR2 SVGAGI. CDR3 protein: CASSLLAGGETQYF. The CDR3 region has the DNA TGTGCCAGCAGTTTGCTAGCGGGGGGGGAGACCCAGTACTTC.

The chain recombines TRBV18 with TRBJ2-2; 10 nucleotides agree with TRBD2. The V segment lost 3 bases and the J segment 0 bases; nucleotides outside the gene matches: 7. CDR1 is KGHSH, CDR2 LQKENI, per germline. This CDR3 is built from 18 residues. In nucleotides, the CDR3 is TGTGCCAGCTCACCTCCCCACGGACTAGCGGCGAACACCGGGGAGCTGTTTTTT. Encoded protein: CASSPPHGLAANTGELFF.

V and J are TRBV12-5 and TRBJ2-1; 12 bases agree with TRBD2. This CDR3 is 18 amino acids long. Germline values: CDR1 LGHNT, CDR2 FRNRAP. Germline trimming cut 5 bases from V and 0 bases from J; bases unmatched to any gene: 8. CDR3: CASGPTSGGLFSYNEQFF. The CDR3 nucleotides read TGTGCTAGTGGTCCGACTAGCGGGGGCCTATTCTCCTACAATGAGCAGTTCTTC.

The CDR3 region is CASSWYGGSNSPLHF. The CDR3 DNA reads TGTGCCAGCAGTTGGTACGGAGGTAGTAATTCACCCCTCCACTTT. The V call is TRBV6-6, the J call TRBJ1-6; D is undetermined. Trimming stripped 4 bases from V and 6 bases from J, with 13 bases between. The germline CDR1 and CDR2 sequences are MNHNY and SVGAGI (reference sequence). The CDR3 runs 15 residues.

The chain is built from TRBV28 and TRBJ1-4; unclear D gene. V lost 5 bases and J lost 8, with 12 bases in between. The germline gives CDR1 MDHEN, CDR2 SYDVKM. The CDR3 has 13 amino acids. The CDR3 region is CASSTSPREKLFF. In DNA form, the CDR3 reads TGTGCCAGCAGTACCTCCCCTCGGGAAAAACTGTTTTTT.

This clone was found a few times. The chain uses TRBV4-2 and TRBJ1-1; D is unresolved. CDR3 length: 14 amino acids. The ends were cut back, 4 bases at V and 10 bases at J, with 19 bases in the middle. In germline, CDR1 is LGHNA, CDR2 YNFKEQ. CDR3 sequence: CASSPEGRREVAFF. CDR3 coding DNA: TGTGCCAGCAGCCCCGAGGGCAGGCGAGAGGTAGCTTTCTTT.

This chain uses TRBV21-1 with TRBJ2-7. TRBV21-1 is termed a pseudogene. This CDR3 is 14 amino acids long. The CDR3 sequence is CASSKVARVYEQYV. DNA for the CDR3: TGTGCCAGCAGCAAAGTTGCCAGAGTCTACGAGCAGTACGTC.

The chain has TRBV11-3 and TRBJ2-1; D unresolved. The CDR3 extends over 13 amino acids. V lost 4 bases and J 5 bases, leaving 9 bases between the germline ends. CDR1 SGHNT and CDR2 YENEEA come from the germline V gene. Written as DNA, the CDR3 is TGTGCCAGCAGCTCATACAATGACAATGAGCAGTTCTTC. The encoded protein is CASSSYNDNEQFF.

J is TRBJ2-5 and V is TRBV23-1; either TRBD1 or TRBD2 may fit D (6 bases each). Being an ORF, TRBV23-1 has a function that is uncertain. The CDR3 runs to 14 residues. Trimming took off 7 bases at V and 3 bases at J, with 15 bases between the two ends. The CDR3 sequence: CASTLGGPKETQYF. The CDR3 DNA reads TGCGCCAGCACCTTGGGGGGCCCAAAAGAGACCCAGTACTTC.

V is TRBV5-4 and J is TRBJ2-3; TRBD1 matches at 7 bases. The J segment lost 2 bases and the V segment lost 0 bases, leaving 3 bases of the junction unmatched. The CDR3 totals 15 residues. Germline CDR1 is SGHNT and CDR2 is YYREEE (reference sequence). The CDR3 bases are TGTGCCAGCAGCTTGGAGACAGGGTTCACAGATACGCAGTATTTT. Translating gives CASSLETGFTDTQYF. The whole variable domain, filled in from reference TRBV5-4 and TRBJ2-3, reads ETGVTQSPTHLIKTRGQQVTLRCSSQSGHNTVSWYQQALGQGPQFIFQYYREEENGRGNFPPRFSGLQFPNYSSELNVNALELDDSALYLCASSLETGFTDTQYFGPGTRLTVL.